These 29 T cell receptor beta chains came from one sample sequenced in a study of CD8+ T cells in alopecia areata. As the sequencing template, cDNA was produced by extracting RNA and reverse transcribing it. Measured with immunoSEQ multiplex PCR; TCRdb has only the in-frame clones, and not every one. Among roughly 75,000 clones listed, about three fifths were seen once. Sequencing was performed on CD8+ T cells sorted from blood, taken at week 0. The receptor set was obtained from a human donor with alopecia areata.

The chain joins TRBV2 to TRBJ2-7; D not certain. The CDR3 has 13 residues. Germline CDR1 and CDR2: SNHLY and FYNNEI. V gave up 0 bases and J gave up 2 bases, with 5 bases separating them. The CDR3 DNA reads TGTGCCAGCAGTGAAGCGGCGGCCTACGAGCAGTACTTC. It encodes CASSEAAAYEQYF.

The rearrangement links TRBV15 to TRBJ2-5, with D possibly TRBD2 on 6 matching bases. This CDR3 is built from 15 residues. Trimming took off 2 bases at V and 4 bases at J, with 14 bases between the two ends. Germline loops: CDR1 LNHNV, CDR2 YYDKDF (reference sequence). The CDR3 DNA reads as TGTGCCACCAGCAGATCATCGGACTACCCAGAGACCCAGTACTTC. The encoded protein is CATSRSSDYPETQYF. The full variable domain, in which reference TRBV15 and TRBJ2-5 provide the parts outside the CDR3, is DAMVIQNPRYQVTQFGKPVTLSCSQTLNHNVMYWYQQKSSQAPKLLFHYYDKDFNNEADTPDNFQSRRPNTSFCFLDIRSPGLGDTAMYLCATSRSSDYPETQYFGPGTRLLVL.

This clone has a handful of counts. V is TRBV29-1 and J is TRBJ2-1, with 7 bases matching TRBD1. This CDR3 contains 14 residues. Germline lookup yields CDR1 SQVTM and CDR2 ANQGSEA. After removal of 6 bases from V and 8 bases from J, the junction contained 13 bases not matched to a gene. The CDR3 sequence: CSVRKDRISDEQFF. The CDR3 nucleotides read TGCAGCGTCCGCAAGGACAGGATCTCGGATGAGCAGTTCTTC.

The CDR3 is CAWSVLPGSLNEQFF. The CDR3 DNA reads as TGTGCCTGGAGTGTACTGCCAGGGTCCCTCAATGAGCAGTTCTTC. The genes are TRBV30 and TRBJ2-1; TRBD1 might be the D (5 bases). V was shortened by 0 bases and J by 6 bases, with 15 bases between the two germline ends. The CDR3 runs to 15 residues. Germline V lookup: CDR1 GTSNPN, CDR2 SVGIG (reference sequence).

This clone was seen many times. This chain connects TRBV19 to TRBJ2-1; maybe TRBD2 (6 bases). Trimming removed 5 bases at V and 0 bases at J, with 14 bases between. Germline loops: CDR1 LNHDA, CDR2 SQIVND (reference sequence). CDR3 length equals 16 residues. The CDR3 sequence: CASSGIAVYSYNEQFF. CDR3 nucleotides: TGTGCCAGTAGTGGGATAGCGGTCTACTCCTACAATGAGCAGTTCTTC.

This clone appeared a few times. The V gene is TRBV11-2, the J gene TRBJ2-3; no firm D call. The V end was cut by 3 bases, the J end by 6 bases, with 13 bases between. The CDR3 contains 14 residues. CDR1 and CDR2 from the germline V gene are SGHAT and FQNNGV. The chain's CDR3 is CASSLERSIDTQYF. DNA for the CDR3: TGTGCCAGCAGCTTGGAAAGGTCGATTGATACGCAGTATTTT.

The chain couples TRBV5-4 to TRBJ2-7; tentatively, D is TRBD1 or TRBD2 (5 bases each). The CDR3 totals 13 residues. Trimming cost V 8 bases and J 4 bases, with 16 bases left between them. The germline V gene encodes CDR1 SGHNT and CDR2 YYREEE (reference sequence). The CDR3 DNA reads TGTGCCAGTGGGGACGGGCAGACTTACGAGCAGTACTTC. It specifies CASGDGQTYEQYF.

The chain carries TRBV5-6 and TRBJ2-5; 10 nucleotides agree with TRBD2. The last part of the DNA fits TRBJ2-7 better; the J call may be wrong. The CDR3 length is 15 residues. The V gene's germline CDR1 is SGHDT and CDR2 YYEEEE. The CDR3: CASSFGLAESYEQYF. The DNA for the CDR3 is TGTGCCAGCAGCTTCGGACTAGCGGAGTCCTACGAGCAGTACTTC.

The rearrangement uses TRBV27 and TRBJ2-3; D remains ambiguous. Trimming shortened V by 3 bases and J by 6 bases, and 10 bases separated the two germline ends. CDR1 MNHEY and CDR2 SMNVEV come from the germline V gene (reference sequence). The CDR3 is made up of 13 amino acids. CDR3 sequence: CASSFGGGDTQYF. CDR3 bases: TGTGCCAGCAGTTTCGGCGGTGGTGATACGCAGTATTTT.

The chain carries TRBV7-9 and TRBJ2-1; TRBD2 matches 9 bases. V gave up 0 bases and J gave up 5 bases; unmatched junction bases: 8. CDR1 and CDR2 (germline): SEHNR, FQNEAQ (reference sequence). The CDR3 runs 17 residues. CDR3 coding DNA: TGTGCCAGCAGCTTAGCGTATGAAGCGGGAGGCAACAATGAGCAGTTCTTC. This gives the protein CASSLAYEAGGNNEQFF.

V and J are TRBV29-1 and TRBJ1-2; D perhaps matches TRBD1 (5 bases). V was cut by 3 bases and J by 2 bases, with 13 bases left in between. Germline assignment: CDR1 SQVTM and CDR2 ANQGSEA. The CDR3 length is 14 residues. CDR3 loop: CSVEKHDRNYGYTF. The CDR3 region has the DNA TGCAGCGTTGAGAAACACGACAGAAACTATGGCTACACCTTC.

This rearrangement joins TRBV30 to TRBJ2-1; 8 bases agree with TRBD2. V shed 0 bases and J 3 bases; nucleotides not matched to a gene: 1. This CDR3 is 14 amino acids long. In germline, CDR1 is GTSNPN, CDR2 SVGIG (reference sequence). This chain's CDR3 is CAWSVSGSYNEQFF. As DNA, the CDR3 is TGTGCCTGGAGTGTAAGCGGGAGCTACAATGAGCAGTTCTTC. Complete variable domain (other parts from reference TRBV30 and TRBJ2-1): SQTIHQWPATLVQPVGSPLSLECTVEGTSNPNLYWYRQAAGRGLQLLFYSVGIGQISSEVPQNLSASRPQDRQFILSSKKLLLSDSGFYLCAWSVSGSYNEQFFGPGTRLTVL.

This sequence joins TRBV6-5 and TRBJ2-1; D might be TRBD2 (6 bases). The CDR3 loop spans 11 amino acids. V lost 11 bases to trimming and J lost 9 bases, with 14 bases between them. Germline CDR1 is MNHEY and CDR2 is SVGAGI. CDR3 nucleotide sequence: TGTGCCTCCGGCGGGGCCGCTGAGCAGTTCTTC. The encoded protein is CASGGAAEQFF.

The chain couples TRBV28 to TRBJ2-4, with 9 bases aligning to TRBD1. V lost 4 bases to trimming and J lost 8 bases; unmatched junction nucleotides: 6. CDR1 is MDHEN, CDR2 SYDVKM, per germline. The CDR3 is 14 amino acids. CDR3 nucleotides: TGTGCCAGCAGTTGGGGGACAGGGAGGGACATTCAGTACTTC. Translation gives CASSWGTGRDIQYF. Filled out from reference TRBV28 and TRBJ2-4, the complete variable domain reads DVKVTQSSRYLVKRTGEKVFLECVQDMDHENMFWYRQDPGLGLRLIYFSYDVKMKEKGDIPEGYSVSREKKERFSLILESASTNQTSMYLCASSWGTGRDIQYFGAGTRLSVL.

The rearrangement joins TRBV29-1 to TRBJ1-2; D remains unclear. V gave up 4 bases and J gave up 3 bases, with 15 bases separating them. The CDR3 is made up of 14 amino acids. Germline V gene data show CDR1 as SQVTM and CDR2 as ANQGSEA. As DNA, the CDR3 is TGCAGCGTTGCAGGTCTCTTGGGAGACTATGGCTACACCTTC. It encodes CSVAGLLGDYGYTF.

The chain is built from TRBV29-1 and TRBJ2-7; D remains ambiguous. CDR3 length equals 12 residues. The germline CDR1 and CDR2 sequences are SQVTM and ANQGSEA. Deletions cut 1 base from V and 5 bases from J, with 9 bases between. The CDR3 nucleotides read TGCAGCGTTGAAGGAGGAATCCACGAGCAGTACTTC. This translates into CSVEGGIHEQYF.

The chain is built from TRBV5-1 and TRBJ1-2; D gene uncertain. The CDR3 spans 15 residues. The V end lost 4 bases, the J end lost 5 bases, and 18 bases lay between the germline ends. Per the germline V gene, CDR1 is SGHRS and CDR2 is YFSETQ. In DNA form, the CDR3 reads TGCGCCAGCAGCCAACCCGACAAGGCCCTATATGGCTACACCTTC. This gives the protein CASSQPDKALYGYTF.

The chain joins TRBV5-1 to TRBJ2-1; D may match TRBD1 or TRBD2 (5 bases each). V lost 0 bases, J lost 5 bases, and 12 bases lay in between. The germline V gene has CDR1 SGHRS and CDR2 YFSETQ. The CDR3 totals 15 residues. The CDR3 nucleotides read TGCGCCAGCAGCTTGGCCGCAGGGAGTAACAATGAGCAGTTCTTC. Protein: CASSLAAGSNNEQFF.

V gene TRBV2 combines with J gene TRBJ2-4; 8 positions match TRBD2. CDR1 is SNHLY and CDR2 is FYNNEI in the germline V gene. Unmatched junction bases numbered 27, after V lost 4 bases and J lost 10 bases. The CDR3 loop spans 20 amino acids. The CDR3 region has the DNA TGTGCCAGCAGTGCAGTCGGAGCGGGGGCTATCCCAACTGCGCAAATAATTCAGTACTTC. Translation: CASSAVGAGAIPTAQIIQYF.

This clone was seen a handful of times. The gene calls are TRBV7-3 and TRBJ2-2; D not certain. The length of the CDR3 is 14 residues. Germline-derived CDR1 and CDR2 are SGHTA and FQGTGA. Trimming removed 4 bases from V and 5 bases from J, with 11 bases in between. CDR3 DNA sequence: TGTGCCAGCAGCTCCTCAGGATTAACCGGGGAGCTGTTTTTT. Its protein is CASSSSGLTGELFF.

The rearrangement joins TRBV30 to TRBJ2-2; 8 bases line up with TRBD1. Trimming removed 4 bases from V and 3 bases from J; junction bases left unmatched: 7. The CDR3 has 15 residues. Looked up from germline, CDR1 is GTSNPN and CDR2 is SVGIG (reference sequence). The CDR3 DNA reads TGTGCCTGGACCAGGGGGCAAGGTTACACCGGGGAGCTGTTTTTT. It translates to CAWTRGQGYTGELFF.

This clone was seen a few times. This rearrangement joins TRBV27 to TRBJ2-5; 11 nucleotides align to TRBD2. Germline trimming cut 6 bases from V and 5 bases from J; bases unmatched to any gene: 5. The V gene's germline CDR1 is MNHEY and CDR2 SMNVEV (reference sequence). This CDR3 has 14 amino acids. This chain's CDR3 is CASRIAGGQETQYF. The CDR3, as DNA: TGTGCCAGCAGAATAGCGGGAGGGCAGGAGACCCAGTACTTC.

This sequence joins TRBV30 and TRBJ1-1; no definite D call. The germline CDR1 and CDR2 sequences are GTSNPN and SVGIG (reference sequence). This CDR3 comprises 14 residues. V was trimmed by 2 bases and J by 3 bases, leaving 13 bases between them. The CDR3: CAWSLSGTDTEAFF. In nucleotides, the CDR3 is TGTGCCTGGAGTTTGTCAGGAACGGACACTGAAGCTTTCTTT.

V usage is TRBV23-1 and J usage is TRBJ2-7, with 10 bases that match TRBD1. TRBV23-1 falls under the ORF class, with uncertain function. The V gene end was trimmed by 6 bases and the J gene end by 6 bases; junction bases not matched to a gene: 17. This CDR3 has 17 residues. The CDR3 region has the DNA TGCGCCAGCAGACTGGGACAGGGGATAGGGTTCGCTGGCGAGCAGTACTTC. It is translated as CASRLGQGIGFAGEQYF.

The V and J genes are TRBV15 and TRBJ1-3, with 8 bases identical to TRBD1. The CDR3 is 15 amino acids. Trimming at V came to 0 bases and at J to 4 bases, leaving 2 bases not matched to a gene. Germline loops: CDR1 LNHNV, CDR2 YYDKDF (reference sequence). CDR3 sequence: CATSRDRTGGNTIYF. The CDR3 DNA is TGTGCCACCAGCAGAGATCGGACAGGGGGAAACACCATATATTTT.

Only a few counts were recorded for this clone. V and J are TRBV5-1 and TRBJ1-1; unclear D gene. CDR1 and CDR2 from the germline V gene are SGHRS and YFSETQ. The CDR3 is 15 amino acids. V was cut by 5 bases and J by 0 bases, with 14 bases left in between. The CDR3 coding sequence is TGCGCCAGCAGAAACTCCCCTGATGTGAACACTGAAGCTTTCTTT. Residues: CASRNSPDVNTEAFF. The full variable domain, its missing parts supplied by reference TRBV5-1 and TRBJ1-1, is KAGVTQTPRYLIKTRGQQVTLSCSPISGHRSVSWYQQTPGQGLQFLFEYFSETQRNKGNFPGRFSGRQFSNSRSEMNVSTLELGDSALYLCASRNSPDVNTEAFFGQGTRLTVV.

For the CDR3, the DNA is TGTGCCAGCAGCGTTGGGCAGTACGATGGCTACACCTTC. This translates into CASSVGQYDGYTF. The chain couples TRBV9 to TRBJ1-2; no firm D call. Trimming left V 2 bases short and J 6 bases short, with 11 bases between. Looked up from germline, CDR1 is SGDLS and CDR2 is YYNGEE. The CDR3 has 13 amino acids.

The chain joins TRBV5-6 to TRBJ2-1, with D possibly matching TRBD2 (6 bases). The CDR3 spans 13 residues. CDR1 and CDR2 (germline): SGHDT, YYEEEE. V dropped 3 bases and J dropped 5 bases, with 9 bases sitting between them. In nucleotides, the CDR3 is TGTGCCAGCAGCTGGGGGGTTAACAATGAGCAGTTCTTC. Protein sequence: CASSWGVNNEQFF.

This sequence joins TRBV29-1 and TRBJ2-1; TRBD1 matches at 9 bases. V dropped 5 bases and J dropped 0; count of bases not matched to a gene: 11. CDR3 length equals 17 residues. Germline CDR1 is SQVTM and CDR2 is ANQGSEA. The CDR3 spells CSVTGTGIGNSYNEQFF. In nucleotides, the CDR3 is TGCAGCGTTACCGGGACAGGGATCGGGAACTCCTACAATGAGCAGTTCTTC.